Sequencing of this T cell receptor beta chain was carried out in a study of T-cell memory formation after mild COVID-19. Findings of the study overall: For contracting clones, CD4+ ones sat mainly in CM and EM, CD8+ in EMRA.

In the case of this clonotype: The antigen is undetermined.

TCRdb independently ran MiXCR on the 5' RACE reads; one entry per CDR3 protein. The data show about 150,000 distinct CDR3 sequences, with almost 25% seen just once and around a quarter held by the top ten. What was sequenced was PBMCs or a T cell subset sorted from them (not recorded which). The receptor was isolated from an adult woman who had mild COVID-19 (a few samples of this study predate the infection). Cell type and time point are not known.

The CDR3 DNA follows: TGTGCCAGCAGCGAAAGCAATCAGCCCCAGCATTTT. This gives the protein CASSESNQPQHF. This chain connects TRBV3-1 to TRBJ1-5; D remains unclear. The CDR3 has 12 residues. Trimming shortened V by 5 bases and J by 1 base, and 3 bases separated the two germline ends. Per germline, CDR1 LGHDT and CDR2 YNNKEL (reference sequence). The full variable domain, completed using reference TRBV3-1 and TRBJ1-5, is DTAVSQTPKYLVTQMGNDKSIKCEQNLGHDTMYWYKQDSKKFLKIMFSYNNKELIINETVPNRFSPKSPDKAHLNLHINSLELGDSAVYFCASSESNQPQHFGDGTRLSIL.